This T cell receptor beta chain derives from a study of blood T cell repertoires in COVID-19. Turning to the study itself: Donors in the United States, Italy and Spain gave samples during acute or convalescent COVID-19.

Individuals drawn from around 25 US areas were about 18 to 90 years old. Clinical history as reported by participants underpinned cohort assignment. The CDR3 extends over 14 amino acids. The ends were cut back, 3 bases at V and 12 bases at J, with 21 bases in the middle. Germline V gives CDR1 SGHRS, CDR2 YFSETQ. Source study methods: By means of reference gene primer amplification, nucleated cell counts were estimated. Generated by immunoSEQ multiplex PCR, the TCRdb table keeps only in-frame clones and is missing some. V, J and clone size were drawn from that table, and D and trimming were deduced from the DNA. The repertoire holds 370,000 or so clones, approximately 89% seen once, with roughly 1.4% in the top ten.

The specimen was PBMCs or T cells enriched from blood (not recorded which). The chain links TRBV5-1 to TRBJ1-2; D ambiguous. This TCR derives from a man younger than 45 who had recovered from COVID-19. CDR3 residues: CASSYGEPSIGDTF. The CDR3 coding sequence is TGCGCCAGCAGCTACGGAGAGCCTTCTATCGGGGACACCTTC.